The clone carrying this T cell receptor (beta chain) appeared once. This sample was taken from a study of OX40 agonist ivuxolimab in advanced cancers. Background on the study: Hepatocellular carcinoma, melanoma, renal cell or head and neck cancer was diagnosed in the dose-escalation patients.

TCRdb's copy holds only in-frame clones and misses some; the assay was immunoSEQ multiplex PCR. The data hold just under 85,000 clones, with around four fifths observed a single time. The TCR was taken from an adult with an advanced solid tumor such as melanoma, head and neck, liver or kidney cancer. The specimen was CD4+ or CD8+ T cells sorted from blood, collected in a trial of the OX40 agonist ivuxolimab.

The CDR3 coding sequence is TGTGCCAGCAGCCCGACCCCACAGGGGAATGAAAAACTGTTTTTT. Protein product: CASSPTPQGNEKLFF. The chain joins TRBV9 to TRBJ1-4; 7 bases are a match to TRBD1. The CDR3 contains 15 residues. Germline V gene data show CDR1 as SGDLS and CDR2 as YYNGEE. The V gene end was trimmed by 4 bases and the J gene end by 5 bases; junction bases not matched to a gene: 8.